The TCR beta chain under discussion was sequenced for a study of human T cells and chemical hapten exposure. Whole-study findings and limits: Expanded TCRs made up significantly more big CDR3 similarity clusters than controls did.

Deletions cut 2 bases from V and 0 bases from J, with 14 bases between. CDR1 is SGHVS and CDR2 is FNYEAQ in the germline V gene. This CDR3 is 17 amino acids long. This clonotype has only a few counts. Its antigen is unidentified. TCRdb re-called the RACE reads through MiXCR, storing one row per CDR3 protein. Of 150,000 or so distinct CDR3 sequences in the sample, around 13% were seen once. Indicated time point: patch test 1, 2 weeks after DPC sensitization. Described treatment: therapeutic diphenylcyclopropenone sensitization with weekly scalp DPC. Total RNA was extracted from unfractionated whole blood.

This sequence originates from a woman aged 25 to 39 with alopecia areata. Some clones in this sample may be carry-over from other donors' samples. The genes are TRBV7-6 and TRBJ1-3; D is perhaps TRBD1 (5 bases). Sequenced material: whole blood, taken in connection with sensitization to the hapten diphenylcyclopropenone (DPC). CDR3 sequence reads: CASSLRAGRGSGNTIYF. Here the CDR3 DNA reads TGTGCCAGCAGCTTAAGGGCAGGGAGAGGCTCTGGAAACACCATATATTTT.